The source of this T cell receptor (beta chain) is a study of blood T cell repertoires in COVID-19. This CDR3 region has 20 residues. With V trimmed by 4 bases and J by 0 bases, 13 bases remained unmatched. CDR1 and CDR2 from the germline V gene are LGHNA and YNFKEQ. Original methodology: Amplification of reference gene primers was used by the study to estimate nucleated cell counts. Produced via immunoSEQ multiplex PCR; TCRdb's table is partial and in-frame only. The D gene and trimming were derived from the DNA, and the V and J assignments and clone size from that table. The sample has about 380,000 clones, more than 75% seen once. Those who participated ranged in age from 18 to 89 years and resided in about two dozen US areas.

The sequence was obtained from a young woman who had recovered from COVID-19. The material sequenced was PBMCs or T cells enriched from blood (not recorded which). V usage is TRBV4-2 and J usage is TRBJ2-6; 9 nucleotides line up with TRBD1. The CDR3 loop is CASSPAPGTGRFSGANVLTF. The CDR3 DNA follows: TGTGCCAGCAGCCCGGCTCCGGGGACAGGGCGTTTCTCTGGGGCCAACGTCCTGACTTTC.